This T cell receptor (beta chain) was sequenced during a study of metastatic and nonmetastatic thyroid tumors. Study background: Patients with malignant and benign thyroid disease provided blood and tumor or nodule tissue, whose repertoires were compared. Study results and caveats: As reported, TCR beta diversity in blood and tumor was significantly higher in malignant thyroid tumors than in benign nodules.

Ahead of thyroid surgery, no patient had received treatment of any kind. Per the study methods: The study's classifier, a distant-metastasis tool for papillary thyroid cancer, was built using CDR3 differences across clinicopathological groups. TCRdb redid the clone calls on the PCR reads using MiXCR. V and J calls and clone size were set by TCRdb, not the authors. The sample includes 30,000 or so clones, about 30% of them seen just once. The ends lost 5 bases at V and 5 bases at J; junction bases unmatched: 3. The CDR3 totals 12 residues. The germline V gene encodes CDR1 SQVTM and CDR2 ANQGSEA. This clone was picked up many times. Its antigen is as yet unknown.

This TCR came from a female donor with papillary thyroid cancer or a benign thyroid nodule (not recorded which). Some clones in this sample may be carry-over from other donors' samples. The sequencing input was blood. The chain carries TRBV29-1 and TRBJ2-5; 9 bases align to TRBD1. The CDR3 sequence is CSVPGTGETQYF. In DNA form, the CDR3 reads TGCAGCGTTCCAGGGACAGGGGAGACCCAGTACTTC.